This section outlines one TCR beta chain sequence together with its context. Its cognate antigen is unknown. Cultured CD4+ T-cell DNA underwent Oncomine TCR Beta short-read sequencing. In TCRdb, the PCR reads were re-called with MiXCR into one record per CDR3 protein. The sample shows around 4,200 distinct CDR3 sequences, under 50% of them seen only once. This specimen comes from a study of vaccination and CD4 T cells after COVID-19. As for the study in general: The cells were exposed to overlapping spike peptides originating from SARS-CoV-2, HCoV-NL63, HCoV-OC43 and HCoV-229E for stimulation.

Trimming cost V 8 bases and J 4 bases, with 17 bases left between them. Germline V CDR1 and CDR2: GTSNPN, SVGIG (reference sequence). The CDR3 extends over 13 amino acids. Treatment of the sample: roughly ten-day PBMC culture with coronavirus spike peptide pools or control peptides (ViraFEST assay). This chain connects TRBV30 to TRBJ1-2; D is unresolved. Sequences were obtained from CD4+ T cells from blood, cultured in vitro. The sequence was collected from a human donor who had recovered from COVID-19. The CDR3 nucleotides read TGTGCCAGTAGTCCGGGGTGGGGCTATGGCTACACCTTC. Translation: CASSPGWGYGYTF. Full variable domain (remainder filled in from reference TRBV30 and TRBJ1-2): SQTIHQWPATLVQPVGSPLSLECTVEGTSNPNLYWYRQAAGRGLQLLFYSVGIGQISSEVPQNLSASRPQDRQFILSSKKLLLSDSGFYLCASSPGWGYGYTFGSGTRLTVV.